This T cell receptor beta chain stems from a study of beta chain features in type 1 diabetes. Study-wide points: Insertion counts at VDJ junctions were lower in type 1 diabetes patients, who also showed more deletions there.

Since all of the isolated RNA was reverse transcribed, expressed TCRB transcripts were what got sequenced. The average output of naive, central memory and regulatory T cell samples was several million reads. Only in-frame clones appear in the TCRdb table, and some are missing; sequencing was by immunoSEQ multiplex PCR. The data hold 360,000 or so clones, with roughly a fifth observed a single time. Regarding this clone: Antigen: not known.

Germline values: CDR1 SEHNR, CDR2 FQNEAQ (reference sequence). This CDR3 spans 15 amino acids. V lost 3 bases, J lost 1 base, and 3 bases stayed unmatched. Cells sorted by CD45RO/CCR7/CD25/CD127/CD95/CD27 comprised CD4+ naive, central memory, regulatory and stem cell-like memory cells. The sequenced sample consisted of naive CD4+ T cells from blood. V usage is TRBV7-9 and J usage is TRBJ2-1; TRBD2 matches at 7 bases. This receptor was obtained from a woman aged 18-30 years in good health. The CDR3 DNA sequence: TGTGCCAGCAGCTTCTCCGGGGGGTCCTACAATGAGCAGTTCTTC. Translated: CASSFSGGSYNEQFF.